A single T cell receptor beta chain is shown here with its context. Regarding time point: pretreatment peripheral blood. Each patient supplied 1 to 8 pretreatment and on-treatment samples. This sample stems from a study of PD-L1 blockade in urothelial cancer. About the study: About nine tenths of the roughly 29 patients were men who had bladder-origin urothelial cancer. Prior regimens of chemotherapy numbered 0 to 3 per patient.

Every PCR was spiked with synthetic TCR analog templates. Measured with immunoSEQ multiplex PCR; TCRdb has only the in-frame clones, and not every one. The table lists approximately 50,000 clones, more than 75% of them singletons. CDR3 length: 13 residues. Germline CDR1 is SGHRS and CDR2 is YFSETQ. The V and J ends lost 0 bases and 14 bases, in that order; junction bases with no gene match: 7. The chain links TRBV5-1 to TRBJ2-5; TRBD1 matches at 10 bases. The specimen was PBMCs, collected around atezolizumab (anti-PD-L1) treatment. The TCR was taken from a man aged 50-59 years with urothelial cancer. This CDR3 is CASSLAGQGGSYF. CDR3 DNA: TGCGCCAGCAGCTTGGCCGGACAGGGGGGCTCCTACTTC.